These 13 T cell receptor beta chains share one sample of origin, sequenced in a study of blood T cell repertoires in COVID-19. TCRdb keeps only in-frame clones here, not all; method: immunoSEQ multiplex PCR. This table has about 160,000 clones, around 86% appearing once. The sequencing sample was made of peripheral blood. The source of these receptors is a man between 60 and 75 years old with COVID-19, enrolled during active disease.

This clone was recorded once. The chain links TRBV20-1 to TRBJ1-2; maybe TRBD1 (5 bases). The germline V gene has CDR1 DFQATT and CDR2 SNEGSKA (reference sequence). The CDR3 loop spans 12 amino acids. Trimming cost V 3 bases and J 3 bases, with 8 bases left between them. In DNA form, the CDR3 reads TGCAGTGCTAGTCCCAGGGACTATGGCTACACCTTC. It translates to CSASPRDYGYTF.

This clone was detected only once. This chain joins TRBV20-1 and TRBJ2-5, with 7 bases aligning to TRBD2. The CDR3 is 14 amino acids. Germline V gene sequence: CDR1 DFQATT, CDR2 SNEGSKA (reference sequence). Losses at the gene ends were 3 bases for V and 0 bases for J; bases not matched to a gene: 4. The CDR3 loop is CSASQGGYQETQYF. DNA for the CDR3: TGCAGTGCTAGTCAGGGAGGGTACCAAGAGACCCAGTACTTC.

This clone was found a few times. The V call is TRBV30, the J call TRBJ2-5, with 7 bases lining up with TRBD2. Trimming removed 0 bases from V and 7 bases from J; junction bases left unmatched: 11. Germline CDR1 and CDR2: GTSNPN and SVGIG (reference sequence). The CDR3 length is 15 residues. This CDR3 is CAWSVIAGPEGTQYF. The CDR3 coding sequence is TGTGCCTGGAGTGTGATAGCGGGCCCAGAAGGGACCCAGTACTTC. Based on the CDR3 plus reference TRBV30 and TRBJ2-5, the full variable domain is SQTIHQWPATLVQPVGSPLSLECTVEGTSNPNLYWYRQAAGRGLQLLFYSVGIGQISSEVPQNLSASRPQDRQFILSSKKLLLSDSGFYLCAWSVIAGPEGTQYFGPGTRLLVL.

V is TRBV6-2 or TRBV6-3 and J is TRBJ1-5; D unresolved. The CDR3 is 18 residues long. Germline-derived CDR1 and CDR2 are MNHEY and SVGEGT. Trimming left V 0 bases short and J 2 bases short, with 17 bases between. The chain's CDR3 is CASSYSFTGVAGNQPQHF. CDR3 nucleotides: TGTGCCAGCAGTTACTCGTTTACGGGAGTAGCGGGCAATCAGCCCCAGCATTTT.

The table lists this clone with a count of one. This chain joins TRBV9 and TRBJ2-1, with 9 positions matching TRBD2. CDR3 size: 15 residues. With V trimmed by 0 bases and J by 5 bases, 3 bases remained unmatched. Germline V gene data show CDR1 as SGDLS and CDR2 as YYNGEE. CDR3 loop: CASSVVSGGNNEQFF. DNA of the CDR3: TGTGCCAGCAGCGTAGTTAGCGGGGGTAACAATGAGCAGTTCTTC.

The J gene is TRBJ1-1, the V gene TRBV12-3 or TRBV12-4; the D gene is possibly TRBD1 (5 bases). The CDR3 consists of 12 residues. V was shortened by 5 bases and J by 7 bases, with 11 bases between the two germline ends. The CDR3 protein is CASSLTVIEAFF. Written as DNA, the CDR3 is TGTGCCAGCAGTCTGACAGTCATTGAAGCTTTCTTT.

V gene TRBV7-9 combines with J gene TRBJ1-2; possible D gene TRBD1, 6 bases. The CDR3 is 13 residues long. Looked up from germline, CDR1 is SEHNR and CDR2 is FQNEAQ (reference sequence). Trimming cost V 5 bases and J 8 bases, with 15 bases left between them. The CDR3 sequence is CASSQQGAEGYTF. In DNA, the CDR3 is TGTGCCAGCAGCCAACAGGGAGCTGAGGGCTACACCTTC. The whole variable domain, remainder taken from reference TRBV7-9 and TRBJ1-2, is DTGVSQNPRHKITKRGQNVTFRCDPISEHNRLYWYRQTLGQGPEFLTYFQNEAQLEKSRLLSDRFSAERPKGSFSTLEIQRTEQGDSAMYLCASSQQGAEGYTFGSGTRLTVV.

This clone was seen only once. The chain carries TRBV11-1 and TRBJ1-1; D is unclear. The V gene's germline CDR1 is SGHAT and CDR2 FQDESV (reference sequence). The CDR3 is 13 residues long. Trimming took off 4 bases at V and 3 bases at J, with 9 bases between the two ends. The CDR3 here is CASSYSGYTEAFF. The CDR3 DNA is TGTGCCAGCAGCTACTCAGGTTACACTGAAGCTTTCTTT.

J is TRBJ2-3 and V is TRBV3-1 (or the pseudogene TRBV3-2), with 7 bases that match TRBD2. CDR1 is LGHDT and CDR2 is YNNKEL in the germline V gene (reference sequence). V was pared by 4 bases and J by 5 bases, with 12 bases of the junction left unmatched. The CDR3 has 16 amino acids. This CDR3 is CASSPKYPGEGDTQYF. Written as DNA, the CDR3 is TGTGCCAGCAGCCCCAAGTACCCGGGGGAGGGAGATACGCAGTATTTT.

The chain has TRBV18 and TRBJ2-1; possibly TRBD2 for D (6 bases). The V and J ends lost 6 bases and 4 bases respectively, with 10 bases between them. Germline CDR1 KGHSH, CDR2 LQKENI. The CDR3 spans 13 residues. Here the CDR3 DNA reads TGTGCCAGCTCCCAGAGCGGGTACAATGAGCAGTTCTTC. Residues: CASSQSGYNEQFF. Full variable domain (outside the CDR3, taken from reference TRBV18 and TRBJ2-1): NAGVMQNPRHLVRRRGQEARLRCSPMKGHSHVYWYRQLPEEGLKFMVYLQKENIIDESGMPKERFSAEFPKEGPSILRIQQVVRGDSAAYFCASSQSGYNEQFFGPGTRLTVL.

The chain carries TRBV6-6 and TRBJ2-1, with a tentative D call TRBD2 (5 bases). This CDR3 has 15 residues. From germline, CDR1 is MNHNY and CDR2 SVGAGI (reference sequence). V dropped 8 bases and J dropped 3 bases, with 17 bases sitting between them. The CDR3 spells CASSLMSGLYNEQFF. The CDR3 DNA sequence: TGTGCCAGCTCCCTAATGAGCGGACTCTACAATGAGCAGTTCTTC.

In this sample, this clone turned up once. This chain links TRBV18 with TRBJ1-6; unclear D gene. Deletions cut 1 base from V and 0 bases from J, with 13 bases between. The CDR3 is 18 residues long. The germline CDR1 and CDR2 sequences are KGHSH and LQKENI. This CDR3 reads CASSPQGRSGSYNSPLHF. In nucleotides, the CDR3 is TGTGCCAGCTCACCACAAGGCCGTTCAGGCTCCTATAATTCACCCCTCCACTTT.

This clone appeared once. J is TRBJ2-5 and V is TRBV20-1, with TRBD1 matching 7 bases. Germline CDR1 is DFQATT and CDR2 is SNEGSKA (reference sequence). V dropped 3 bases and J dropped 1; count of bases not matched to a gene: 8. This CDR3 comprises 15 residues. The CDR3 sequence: CSASSSGGSQETQYF. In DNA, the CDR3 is TGCAGTGCTAGTTCTTCAGGGGGTAGCCAAGAGACCCAGTACTTC.